This T cell receptor beta chain was identified during a study of OX40 agonist ivuxolimab in advanced cancers. The study's findings and limits: Researchers did not determine the expanded peripheral T cells' antigen specificity. Among patients with partial responses at 0.1-3.0 mg/kg, clonal expansion was among the lowest. On average, CD8+ T cells had more expanded clones than CD4+.

Concerning this clone itself: Antigen unknown.

The ends were cut back, 3 bases at V and 2 bases at J, with 14 bases in the middle. CDR1 KGHSH and CDR2 LQKENI come from the germline V gene. The CDR3 contains 16 residues. Profiling relied on immunoSEQ multiplex PCR, and the TCRdb table lists in-frame clones only, not all of them. The table has approximately 130,000 clones, 85% to 95% seen once. The gene calls are TRBV18 and TRBJ1-3; D remains unclear. The TCR originated in an adult with an advanced solid tumor such as melanoma, head and neck, liver or kidney cancer. This material consisted of CD4+ or CD8+ T cells sorted from blood, taken in a trial of the OX40 agonist ivuxolimab. The CDR3 sequence is CASSPPNVGAGNTIYF. In nucleotides, the CDR3 is TGTGCCAGCTCACCCCCCAACGTCGGGGCTGGAAACACCATATATTTT.